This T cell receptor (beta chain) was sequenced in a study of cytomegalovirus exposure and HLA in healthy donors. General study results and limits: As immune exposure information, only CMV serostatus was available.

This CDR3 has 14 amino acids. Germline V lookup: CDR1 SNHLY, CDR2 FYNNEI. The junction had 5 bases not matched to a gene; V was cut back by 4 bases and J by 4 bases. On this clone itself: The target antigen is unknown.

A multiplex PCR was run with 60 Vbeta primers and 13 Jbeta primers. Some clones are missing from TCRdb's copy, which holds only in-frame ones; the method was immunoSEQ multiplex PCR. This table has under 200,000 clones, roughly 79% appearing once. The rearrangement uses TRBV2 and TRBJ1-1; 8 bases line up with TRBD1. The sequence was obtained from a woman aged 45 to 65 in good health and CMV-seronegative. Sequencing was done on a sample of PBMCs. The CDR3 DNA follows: TGTGCCAGCAGTGGACAGGGGATAGGCACTGAAGCTTTCTTT. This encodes CASSGQGIGTEAFF.